The 27 T cell receptor beta chains reported below all come from one sample, sequenced in a study of immune evolution from preneoplasia to lung adenocarcinoma. Assay used: immunoSEQ multiplex PCR; TCRdb lists only in-frame clones, some missing. The profile shows about 5,000 clones, approximately 73% of them singletons. What was sequenced was FFPE minimally invasive lung adenocarcinoma tissue. The receptor source for this set is a person aged 65 to 85 with lung adenocarcinoma.

The rearrangement uses TRBV18 and TRBJ2-2; D is undetermined. V gave up 3 bases and J gave up 0 bases, with 8 bases separating them. The CDR3 has 15 residues. Germline CDR1 is KGHSH and CDR2 is LQKENI. CDR3 coding DNA: TGTGCCAGCTCACCCGACTTATCGAACACCGGGGAGCTGTTTTTT. Its translation is CASSPDLSNTGELFF.

CDR3 sequence reads: CASSARPNYGYTF. The CDR3 DNA sequence: TGTGCCAGCAGTGCGAGGCCCAACTATGGCTACACCTTC. This chain joins TRBV6-5 and TRBJ1-2; D not resolved. CDR1 and CDR2 (germline): MNHEY, SVGAGI. CDR3 size: 13 residues. The V gene lost 5 bases and the J gene lost 2 bases, with 9 bases spanning the gap.

This chain connects TRBV5-6 to TRBJ2-7, with 8 positions matching TRBD2. CDR3 length: 13 residues. V gave up 0 bases and J gave up 6 bases; unmatched junction bases: 2. Per germline, CDR1 SGHDT and CDR2 YYEEEE. CDR3 amino acids: CASSLAAGGEQYF. The CDR3 bases are TGTGCCAGCAGCTTGGCGGCGGGGGGCGAGCAGTACTTC.

This rearrangement joins TRBV6-5 to TRBJ1-1, with a tentative D call TRBD1 (6 bases). Trimming took off 5 bases at V and 5 bases at J, with 15 bases between the two ends. CDR3 length equals 14 residues. The germline CDR1 and CDR2 sequences are MNHEY and SVGAGI. The CDR3 DNA reads as TGTGCCAGCAGTACAGGGCTGCAAGGGACTGAAGCTTTCTTT. Its protein product is CASSTGLQGTEAFF.

The V gene is TRBV6-5, the J gene TRBJ1-1, with TRBD1 as a possible D gene (5 bases). The length of the CDR3 is 15 residues. CDR1 and CDR2 (germline): MNHEY, SVGAGI. V lost 6 bases and J lost 1, with 15 bases in between. The CDR3 protein is CASRGTASPNTEAFF. The CDR3 coding sequence is TGTGCCAGCAGAGGGACGGCCTCCCCGAACACTGAAGCTTTCTTT.

The chain is built from TRBV18 and TRBJ2-7; D ambiguous. Germline CDR1 and CDR2: KGHSH and LQKENI. The V end lost 3 bases, the J end lost 2 bases, and 11 bases lay between the germline ends. The CDR3 has 14 residues. Written as DNA, the CDR3 is TGTGCCAGCTCACCGGTCGGAGCTACCTACGAGCAGTACTTC. Its translation is CASSPVGATYEQYF.

This clone was observed a few times. The genes are TRBV7-2 and TRBJ2-2; D ambiguous. The CDR3 consists of 13 residues. Germline V CDR1 and CDR2: SGHTA, FQGNSA. Trimming pared 0 bases from V and 3 bases from J, leaving 2 bases between. The CDR3 sequence: CASSLAYTGELFF. CDR3 sequence (DNA): TGTGCCAGCAGCTTAGCATACACCGGGGAGCTGTTTTTT.

The chain recombines TRBV28 with TRBJ2-1, with TRBD1 matching 7 bases. The junction had 11 bases not matched to a gene; V was cut back by 9 bases and J by 9 bases. Germline values: CDR1 MDHEN, CDR2 SYDVKM. This CDR3 contains 13 residues. CDR3 sequence (DNA): TGTGCCAGTAGACAGGGTGGTTCGAGTGAGCAGTTCTTC. Protein product: CASRQGGSSEQFF.

This chain joins TRBV5-4 and TRBJ2-1, with D unresolved. Trimming left V 4 bases short and J 3 bases short, with 14 bases between. The CDR3 contains 15 residues. The germline V gene encodes CDR1 SGHNT and CDR2 YYREEE (reference sequence). The CDR3 protein is CASSTPDGNYNEQFF. The DNA for the CDR3 is TGTGCCAGCAGCACACCCGACGGAAACTACAATGAGCAGTTCTTC. Based on the CDR3 plus reference TRBV5-4 and TRBJ2-1, the full variable domain is ETGVTQSPTHLIKTRGQQVTLRCSSQSGHNTVSWYQQALGQGPQFIFQYYREEENGRGNFPPRFSGLQFPNYSSELNVNALELDDSALYLCASSTPDGNYNEQFFGPGTRLTVL.

The chain carries TRBV19 and TRBJ2-3; 11 bases align to TRBD2. This CDR3 spans 19 amino acids. Germline CDR1 LNHDA, CDR2 SQIVND (reference sequence). V lost 0 bases and J lost 0; bases outside the gene matches: 8. This CDR3 reads CASSIEGLAELSSTDTQYF. CDR3 coding DNA: TGTGCCAGTAGTATAGAGGGACTAGCGGAGCTATCTAGCACAGATACGCAGTATTTT.

The J gene is TRBJ1-5, the V gene TRBV5-1; the D gene is possibly TRBD1 (6 bases). Trimming cost V 1 base and J 8 bases, with 13 bases left between them. The CDR3 covers 14 residues. The germline V gene encodes CDR1 SGHRS and CDR2 YFSETQ. In nucleotides, the CDR3 is TGCGCCAGCAGCTTGCTGACAGGTCAGGAGCCCCAGCATTTT. Translated: CASSLLTGQEPQHF.

This clone was counted only a few times. The chain has TRBV5-1 and TRBJ1-4, with 9 bases identical to TRBD1. Germline CDR1 and CDR2: SGHRS and YFSETQ. The CDR3 is made up of 20 amino acids. Trimming at V came to 3 bases and at J to 3 bases, leaving 18 bases not matched to a gene. CDR3: CASSSHPQLGTGNPNEKLFF. The CDR3, as DNA: TGCGCCAGCAGCTCACACCCCCAGTTGGGGACAGGGAATCCTAATGAAAAACTGTTTTTT.

Only one count was recorded for this clone. CDR3: CASSERGRDTGELFF. The DNA for the CDR3 is TGTGCCAGCAGTGAAAGGGGGCGGGACACCGGGGAGCTGTTTTTT. This chain joins TRBV25-1 and TRBJ2-2; 7 bases match TRBD1. The germline gives CDR1 MGHDK, CDR2 SYGVNS. This CDR3 comprises 15 residues. V shed 2 bases, J shed 3 bases, and the junction held 3 bases outside the gene matches.

The chain uses TRBV19 and TRBJ1-5; the match to TRBD1 covers 7 bases. The ends lost 6 bases at V and 1 base at J; junction bases unmatched: 12. CDR3 size: 17 residues. The germline gives CDR1 LNHDA, CDR2 SQIVND (reference sequence). In DNA form, the CDR3 reads TGTGCCAGTAGGACCATACTAGGGGGCGAGAGCAATCAGCCCCAGCATTTT. Protein: CASRTILGGESNQPQHF.

This clone has a handful of counts. This chain links TRBV7-2 with TRBJ2-1; D tentatively reads TRBD1 or TRBD2 (5 bases each). Looked up from germline, CDR1 is SGHTA and CDR2 is FQGNSA. The CDR3 is 13 amino acids. Between the trimmed V and J ends, which lost 1 base and 7 bases, there was a span of 8 bases. CDR3 protein: CASSLGGANEQFF. The CDR3 region has the DNA TGTGCCAGCAGCTTAGGAGGGGCAAATGAGCAGTTCTTC.

On this clone itself: One end of the junction varies from germline; a read error may be responsible. The chain links TRBV6-5 to TRBJ1-1, with TRBD1 matching 12 bases. Per germline, CDR1 MNHEY and CDR2 SVGAGI. This CDR3 is built from 12 residues. The CDR3 coding sequence is TGTGCCAGCAGGGGGACAGGGGGCCCGGGTGTCTTT. Translation gives CASRGTGGPGVF.

In its sample, this clone was seen a few times. This rearrangement joins TRBV30 to TRBJ1-5; no firm D call. From germline, CDR1 is GTSNPN and CDR2 SVGIG (reference sequence). The CDR3 is 13 amino acids. The V and J ends lost 1 base and 4 bases respectively, with 8 bases between them. The DNA of the CDR3 is TGTGCCTGGAGTGGACTACCAAATCAGCCCCAGCATTTT. Amino acid sequence: CAWSGLPNQPQHF. The variable domain in full, completed from reference TRBV30 and TRBJ1-5, reads SQTIHQWPATLVQPVGSPLSLECTVEGTSNPNLYWYRQAAGRGLQLLFYSVGIGQISSEVPQNLSASRPQDRQFILSSKKLLLSDSGFYLCAWSGLPNQPQHFGDGTRLSIL.

The chain carries TRBV7-2 and TRBJ2-2; D perhaps matches TRBD1 (6 bases). The V end was cut by 5 bases, the J end by 5 bases, with 12 bases between. The CDR3 covers 14 residues. Germline assignment: CDR1 SGHTA and CDR2 FQGNSA. CDR3 sequence: CASSRDTNTGELFF. Written as DNA, the CDR3 is TGTGCCAGCAGCCGGGACACCAATACCGGGGAGCTGTTTTTT.

This clone was counted a few times. CDR3 protein: CASSDVGTGDGYTF. CDR3 bases: TGTGCCAGCAGCGATGTCGGGACAGGGGATGGCTACACCTTC. The chain links TRBV11-1 to TRBJ1-2; 10 positions agree with TRBD1. The CDR3 sequence is 14 residues long. Germline trimming cut 5 bases from V and 6 bases from J; bases unmatched to any gene: 6. Germline assignment: CDR1 SGHAT and CDR2 FQDESV (reference sequence).

The gene calls are TRBV5-1 and TRBJ2-5; 8 bases agree with TRBD2. CDR1 is SGHRS, CDR2 YFSETQ, per germline. The J segment lost 4 bases and the V segment lost 5 bases, leaving 7 bases of the junction unmatched. This CDR3 contains 14 residues. The CDR3 nucleotides read TGCGCCAGCAGGGAAGCGGGAGTAGGAGAGACCCAGTACTTC. Translating gives CASREAGVGETQYF.

CDR3 sequence: CASSLGGRGELFF. CDR3 bases: TGTGCCAGCAGCCTCGGGGGGCGCGGGGAGCTGTTTTTT. V gene TRBV7-6 combines with J gene TRBJ2-2; TRBD2 might be the D (7 bases). This CDR3 is built from 13 residues. Trimming took 5 bases from V and 7 from J, leaving 11 bases between them. Looked up from germline, CDR1 is SGHVS and CDR2 is FNYEAQ.

This chain uses TRBV19 with TRBJ2-7, with D possibly matching TRBD2 (6 bases). This CDR3 has 14 amino acids. Between the trimmed V and J ends, which lost 1 base and 3 bases, there was a span of 10 bases. CDR1 and CDR2 from the germline V gene are LNHDA and SQIVND (reference sequence). The CDR3 is CASSIGGGNYEQYF. The CDR3 DNA reads as TGTGCCAGTAGTATAGGTGGAGGGAACTACGAGCAGTACTTC.

This clone occurred a few times. The chain carries TRBV10-3 and TRBJ2-7, with TRBD2 identical over 10 bases. V dropped 6 bases and J dropped 5; count of bases not matched to a gene: 10. Germline CDR1 reads ENHRY; CDR2 reads SYGVKD. The CDR3 has 15 residues. CDR3 sequence reads: CAISGLAGESNEQYF. CDR3 nucleotides: TGTGCCATCAGCGGGCTAGCGGGAGAAAGCAACGAGCAGTACTTC.

The chain recombines TRBV25-1 with TRBJ2-5; D not certain. The CDR3 is 13 residues long. Germline V gene data show CDR1 as MGHDK and CDR2 as SYGVNS. The germline V and J ends were trimmed by 3 bases and 2 bases, with 7 bases remaining between them. CDR3 sequence: CASSDAVQETQYF. The CDR3 DNA reads TGTGCCAGCAGTGATGCAGTACAAGAGACCCAGTACTTC. Together with reference TRBV25-1 and TRBJ2-5, the CDR3 gives the full variable domain: EADIYQTPRYLVIGTGKKITLECSQTMGHDKMYWYQQDPGMELHLIHYSYGVNSTEKGDLSSESTVSRIRTEHFPLTLESARPSHTSQYLCASSDAVQETQYFGPGTRLLVL.

This clone was observed a single time. The V call is TRBV27, the J call TRBJ2-2; D is uncertain. The germline gives CDR1 MNHEY, CDR2 SMNVEV (reference sequence). The CDR3 has 13 residues. The V end lost 3 bases, the J end lost 4 bases, and 6 bases lay between the germline ends. The CDR3 DNA is TGTGCCAGCAGTTTCACCTTCACCGGGGAGCTGTTTTTT. Translation: CASSFTFTGELFF.

This clone was seen only once. The chain is built from TRBV10-3 and TRBJ2-5; 7 positions agree with TRBD1. The germline V gene encodes CDR1 ENHRY and CDR2 SYGVKD. The CDR3 loop spans 13 amino acids. V was pared by 10 bases and J by 2 bases, with 7 bases of the junction left unmatched. DNA of the CDR3: TGTGCCACCCTTGGGACAGCTCAAGAGACCCAGTACTTC. It is translated as CATLGTAQETQYF.

The rearrangement joins TRBV7-9 to TRBJ2-7; 12 bases align to TRBD2. Looked up from germline, CDR1 is SEHNR and CDR2 is FQNEAQ (reference sequence). The trim removed 4 bases at V and 7 bases at J, leaving 8 bases unmatched. CDR3 length equals 15 residues. CDR3 protein: CASSSSGRAVWEQYF. CDR3 bases: TGTGCCAGCAGCTCTAGCGGGAGGGCCGTATGGGAGCAGTACTTC.